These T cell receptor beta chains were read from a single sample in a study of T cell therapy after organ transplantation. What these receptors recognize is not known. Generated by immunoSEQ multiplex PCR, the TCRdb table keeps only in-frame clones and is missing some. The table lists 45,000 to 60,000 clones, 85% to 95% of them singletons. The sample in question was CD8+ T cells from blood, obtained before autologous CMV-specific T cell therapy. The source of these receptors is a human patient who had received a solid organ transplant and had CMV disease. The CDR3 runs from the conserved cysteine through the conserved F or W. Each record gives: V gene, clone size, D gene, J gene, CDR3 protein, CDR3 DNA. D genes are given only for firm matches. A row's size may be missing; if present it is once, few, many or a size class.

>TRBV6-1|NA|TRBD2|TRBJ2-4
CASSEGGGEGTKNIQYF
TGTGCCAGCAGTGAGGGGGGAGGGGAAGGGACCAAAAACATTCAGTACTTC
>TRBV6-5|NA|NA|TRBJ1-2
CASSYGQNYGYTF
TGTGCCAGCAGTTACGGACAGAACTATGGCTACACCTTC
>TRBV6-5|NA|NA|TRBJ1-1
CASSPRRVNTEAFF
TGTGCCAGCAGCCCCCGCAGGGTGAACACTGAAGCTTTCTTT
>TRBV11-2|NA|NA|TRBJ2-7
CASSLGFGPEQYF
TGTGCCAGCAGCTTAGGGTTCGGTCCCGAGCAGTACTTC
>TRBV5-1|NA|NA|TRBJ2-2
CASSLGLQATGELFF
TGCGCCAGCAGCTTGGGTCTTCAGGCCACCGGGGAGCTGTTTTTT
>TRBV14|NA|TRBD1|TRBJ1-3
CASSQGKGQARYTIYF
TGTGCCAGCAGCCAAGGGAAGGGACAGGCTCGATACACCATATATTTT
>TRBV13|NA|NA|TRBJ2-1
CASSLGRADEQFF
TGTGCCAGCAGCTTAGGGAGGGCCGATGAGCAGTTCTTC
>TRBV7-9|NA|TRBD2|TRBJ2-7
CASSFPAGGFYEQYF
TGTGCCAGCAGCTTCCCAGCGGGAGGCTTCTACGAGCAGTACTTC
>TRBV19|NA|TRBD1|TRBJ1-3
CASGDRSNRNTIYF
TGTGCCAGTGGGGACAGATCGAACCGAAACACCATATATTTT
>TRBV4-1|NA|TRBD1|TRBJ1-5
CASSQAGRGTGGLRNQPQHF
TGCGCCAGCAGCCAAGCGGGACGTGGGACAGGGGGCTTACGGAATCAGCCCCAGCATTTT
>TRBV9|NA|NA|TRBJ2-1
CASSHRQGRGVYNEQFF
TGTGCCAGCAGCCACAGACAGGGGCGGGGGGTCTACAATGAGCAGTTCTTC
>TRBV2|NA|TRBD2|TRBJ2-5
CASSLILAGTQETQYF
TGTGCCAGCAGCCTGATACTAGCGGGAACCCAAGAGACCCAGTACTTC
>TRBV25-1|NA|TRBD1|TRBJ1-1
CASSPGGIEAFF
TGTGCCAGCAGCCCAGGGGGTATTGAAGCTTTCTTT
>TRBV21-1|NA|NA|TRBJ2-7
CASRTSLSPAAKTTSGTSYEQYF
TGTGCCAGCAGAACATCCCTAAGCCCCGCCGCCAAAACTACTAGCGGGACCTCCTACGAGCAGTACTTC
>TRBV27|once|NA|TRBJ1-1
CASSLERMNTEAFF
TGTGCCAGCAGTTTGGAACGGATGAACACTGAAGCTTTCTTT
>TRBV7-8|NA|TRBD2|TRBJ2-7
CASSLGRERLGYEQYF
TGTGCCAGCAGCTTGGGGCGGGAGCGGCTCGGCTACGAGCAGTACTTC
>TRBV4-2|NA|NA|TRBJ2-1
CASSQDQTPLEQFF
TGTGCCAGCAGCCAAGACCAGACGCCCCTTGAGCAGTTCTTC
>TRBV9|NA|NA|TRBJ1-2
CASSVDGSPGNGYTF
TGTGCCAGCAGCGTAGATGGGTCTCCGGGGAATGGCTACACCTTC
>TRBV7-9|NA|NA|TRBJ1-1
CASSQKAGATEAFF
TGTGCCAGCAGTCAAAAGGCAGGGGCCACTGAAGCTTTCTTT
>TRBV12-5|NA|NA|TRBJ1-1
CASGLGPQGRGTEAFF
TGTGCTAGTGGTTTGGGCCCGCAGGGGAGGGGCACTGAAGCTTTCTTT
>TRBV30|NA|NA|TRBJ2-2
CAWDPGTGIGELFF
TGTGCCTGGGATCCTGGAACGGGGATCGGGGAGCTGTTTTTT
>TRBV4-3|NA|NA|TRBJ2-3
CASSQDGSTDTQYF
TGCGCCAGCAGCCAAGACGGATCCACAGATACGCAGTATTTT
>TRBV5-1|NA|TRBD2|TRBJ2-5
CASSPGLAGGPGRETQYF
TGCGCCAGCAGCCCGGGACTAGCGGGAGGGCCGGGTCGAGAGACCCAGTACTTC
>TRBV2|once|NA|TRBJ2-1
CASSDGQVLHEQFF
TGTGCCAGCAGTGACGGCCAGGTTTTACATGAGCAGTTCTTC
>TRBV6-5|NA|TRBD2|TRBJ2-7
CASSYSLAGVSEQYF
TGTGCCAGCAGTTACTCATTAGCGGGAGTCTCCGAGCAGTACTTC
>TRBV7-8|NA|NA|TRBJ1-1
CASSWGLGAEAFF
TGTGCCAGCAGCTGGGGTCTAGGGGCCGAAGCTTTCTTT
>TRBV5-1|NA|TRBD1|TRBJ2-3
CASRVDRAHSTDTQYF
TGCGCCAGCAGGGTCGACAGGGCTCATAGCACAGATACGCAGTATTTT
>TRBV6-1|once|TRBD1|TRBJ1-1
CASSATGIVAEAFF
TGTGCCAGCAGTGCGACAGGGATTGTTGCTGAAGCTTTCTTT
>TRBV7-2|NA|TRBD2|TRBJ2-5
CASSASGGGGETQYF
TGTGCCAGCAGCGCCAGCGGGGGAGGTGGAGAGACCCAGTACTTC
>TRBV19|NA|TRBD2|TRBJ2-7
CASSIDQLASEQYF
TGTGCCAGTAGTATAGATCAACTAGCGTCCGAGCAGTACTTC
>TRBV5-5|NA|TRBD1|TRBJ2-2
CASSFGQGLRTGELFF
TGTGCCAGCAGCTTTGGACAGGGCCTACGAACCGGGGAGCTGTTTTTT
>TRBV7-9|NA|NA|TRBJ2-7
CASSFLGGQLYEQYF
TGTGCCAGCAGCTTCTTGGGGGGACAGCTTTACGAGCAGTACTTC
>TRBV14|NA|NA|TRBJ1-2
CASSQVLAGVGYTF
TGTGCCAGCAGCCAAGTATTGGCAGGGGTTGGCTACACCTTC
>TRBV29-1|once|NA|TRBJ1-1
CSVRENTEAFF
TGCAGCGTCCGAGAGAACACTGAAGCTTTCTTT
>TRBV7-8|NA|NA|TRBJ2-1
CASSSRPSDLNEQFF
TGTGCCAGCAGCTCCAGACCGTCCGATTTGAATGAGCAGTTCTTC
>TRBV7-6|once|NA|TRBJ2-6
CATNWDILRSGANVLTF
TGTGCCACCAATTGGGACATACTGAGGTCTGGGGCCAACGTCCTGACTTTC
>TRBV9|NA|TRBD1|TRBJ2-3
CASSVVTGGTDTQYF
TGTGCCAGCAGCGTAGTCACAGGGGGAACAGATACGCAGTATTTT
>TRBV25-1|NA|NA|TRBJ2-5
CASSDLGAGYETQYF
TGTGCCAGCAGTGACTTAGGGGCAGGGTATGAGACCCAGTACTTC
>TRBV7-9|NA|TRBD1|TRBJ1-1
CASSPGQPAAFF
TGTGCCAGCAGCCCGGGACAGCCGGCGGCTTTCTTT
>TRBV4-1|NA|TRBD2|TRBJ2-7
CASSPPTSLAGGYEQYF
TGCGCCAGCAGCCCGCCTACTTCCCTAGCGGGGGGCTACGAGCAGTACTTC
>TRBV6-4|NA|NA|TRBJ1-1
CATAALVENTEAFF
TGTGCCACCGCCGCCTTGGTGGAGAACACTGAAGCTTTCTTT
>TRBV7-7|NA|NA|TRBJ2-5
CASSLGPAGQETQYF
TGTGCTAGCAGCTTAGGGCCTGCCGGCCAAGAGACCCAGTACTTC
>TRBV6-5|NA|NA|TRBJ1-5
CASRRGYSNQPQHF
TGTGCCAGCAGACGTGGGTATAGCAATCAGCCCCAGCATTTT
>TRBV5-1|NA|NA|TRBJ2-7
CASSLRQHEQYF
TGCGCCAGCAGCTTGAGGCAGCACGAGCAGTACTTC
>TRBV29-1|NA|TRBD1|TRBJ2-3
CSVGQGHTDTQYF
TGCAGCGTGGGACAGGGGCACACAGATACGCAGTATTTT
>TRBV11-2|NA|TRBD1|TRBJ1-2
CASSLSPSGQGGYGYTF
TGTGCCAGCAGCTTATCCCCATCAGGACAGGGGGGCTATGGCTACACCTTC
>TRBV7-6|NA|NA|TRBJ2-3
CASSLLVDKGADTQYF
TGTGCCAGCAGCTTATTGGTGGATAAGGGCGCAGATACGCAGTATTTT
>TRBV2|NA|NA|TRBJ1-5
CASSEDIRRYNQPQHF
TGTGCCAGCAGTGAAGACATTAGGAGGTACAATCAGCCCCAGCATTTT
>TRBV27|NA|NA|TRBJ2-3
CASSLGLGTFYTQYF
TGTGCCAGCAGTTTGGGGTTAGGGACTTTTTATACGCAGTATTTT
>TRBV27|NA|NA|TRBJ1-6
CASSLRGVASPLHF
TGTGCCAGCAGCCTAAGGGGTGTGGCTTCACCCCTCCACTTT
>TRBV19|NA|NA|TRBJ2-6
CASTRDRLRSSGANVLTF
TGTGCCAGTACTCGTGACAGGTTGCGGTCCTCTGGGGCCAACGTCCTGACTTTC
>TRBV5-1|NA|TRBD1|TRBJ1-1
CASSLKQGGTEAFF
TGCGCCAGCAGCTTGAAACAGGGGGGCACTGAAGCTTTCTTT
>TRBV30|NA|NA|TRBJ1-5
CAWNTGSNQPQHF
TGTGCCTGGAATACAGGGAGCAATCAGCCCCAGCATTTT
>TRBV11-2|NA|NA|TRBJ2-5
CASSLLVGRSQETQYF
TGTGCCAGCAGCTTATTGGTCGGCAGGTCCCAAGAGACCCAGTACTTC
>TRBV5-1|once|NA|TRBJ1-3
CASSLMGGDHTGNTIYF
TGCGCCAGCAGCTTGATGGGTGGGGATCACACTGGAAACACCATATATTTT
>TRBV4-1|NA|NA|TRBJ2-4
CASSQERVAKNIQYF
TGCGCCAGCAGCCAAGAACGGGTAGCCAAAAACATTCAGTACTTC
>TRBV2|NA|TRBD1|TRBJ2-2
CAAGQGAKGGELFF
TGTGCCGCGGGACAGGGGGCAAAGGGCGGGGAGCTGTTTTTT
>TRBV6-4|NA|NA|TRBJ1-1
CASSERPGANTEAFF
TGTGCCAGCAGTGAGCGGCCGGGCGCGAACACTGAAGCTTTCTTT
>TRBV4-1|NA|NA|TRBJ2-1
CASSQEPPEGKFF
TGCGCCAGCAGCCAAGAACCACCCGAGGGTAAGTTCTTC